Presented here are 18 T cell receptor beta chains from one specimen sequenced in a study of OX40 agonist ivuxolimab in advanced cancers. The library was made by the immunoSEQ multiplex PCR assay. TCRdb obtained this table from immuneACCESS and retained in-frame rearrangements with V and J assigned. These tables miss some clones; where compared with another copy, unresolved V genes account for less than half of the shortfall, and the remainder is unexplained. This sample holds 30,000 to 40,000 clones; approximately 80% were observed only once. The biggest ten clones account for around 25% of the sample. The sample in question was CD4+ or CD8+ T cells sorted from blood, obtained in a trial of the OX40 agonist ivuxolimab. The receptors derive from an adult with an advanced solid tumor such as melanoma, head and neck, liver or kidney cancer.

The V call is TRBV11-2, the J call TRBJ2-3; the match to TRBD2 covers 11 bases. The germline CDR1 and CDR2 sequences are SGHAT and FQNNGV. Trimming cost V 0 bases and J 0 bases; bases outside gene matches: 8. The CDR3 covers 19 residues. As DNA, the CDR3 is TGTGCCAGCAGCTTAGATTCTAGCGGGGGGTACTCTAGCACAGATACGCAGTATTTT. It codes for CASSLDSSGGYSSTDTQYF.

The chain employs TRBV10-3 and TRBJ1-5; tentatively, D is TRBD1 (6 bases). The CDR3 has 13 residues. The ends were cut back, 4 bases at V and 4 bases at J, with 8 bases in the middle. Germline CDR1 and CDR2: ENHRY and SYGVKD. CDR3 region: CAISAQGNQPQHF. The CDR3 DNA reads TGTGCCATCAGTGCACAGGGTAATCAGCCCCAGCATTTT.

The rearrangement links TRBV5-1 to TRBJ1-2; possible D gene TRBD1, 5 bases. The CDR3 runs 14 residues. Per the germline V gene, CDR1 is SGHRS and CDR2 is YFSETQ. Trimming cost V 4 bases and J 6 bases, with 16 bases left between them. For the CDR3, the DNA is TGCGCCAGCAGCATGGACACCTTATTAAATGGCTACACCTTC. Amino acids: CASSMDTLLNGYTF.

In this sample, this clone turned up a few times. This chain links TRBV5-1 with TRBJ2-4, with D maybe TRBD2 (6 bases). The germline V and J ends were trimmed by 0 bases and 1 base, with 11 bases remaining between them. The germline CDR1 and CDR2 sequences are SGHRS and YFSETQ. The CDR3 is made up of 16 amino acids. CDR3 in amino acids: CASSLDSGVAKNIQYF. For the CDR3, the DNA is TGCGCCAGCAGCTTGGATTCGGGGGTGGCCAAAAACATTCAGTACTTC.

This clone was seen a few times. This chain uses TRBV7-2 with TRBJ2-5; D tentatively reads TRBD1 or TRBD2 (6 bases each). Germline CDR1 is SGHTA and CDR2 is FQGNSA. CDR3 length: 15 residues. V lost 5 bases and J 4 bases, leaving 17 bases between the germline ends. The CDR3 sequence: CASSPQGSEGETQYF. The CDR3 DNA is TGTGCCAGCAGCCCTCAGGGGTCGGAGGGAGAGACCCAGTACTTC.

This clone was recorded once. The chain uses TRBV2 and TRBJ1-5; D is unresolved. Trimming removed 4 bases at V and 9 bases at J, with 13 bases between. The V gene's germline CDR1 is SNHLY and CDR2 FYNNEI. The CDR3 runs to 13 residues. The CDR3 DNA follows: TGTGCCAGCAGTGGAGAAATCATACGGCCCCAGCATTTT. Translated: CASSGEIIRPQHF.

This chain links TRBV21-1 with TRBJ1-5; TRBD1 is taken as the D call from the table, unchecked against the DNA. TRBV21-1 is termed a pseudogene. The CDR3 is 17 amino acids. CDR3 DNA: TGTGCCAGCAGCAGTGGACAGGGGGCGTGGAGCAATCAGCCCCAGCATTTT. Encoded protein: CASSSGQGAWSNQPQHF.

The gene calls are TRBV7-2 and TRBJ2-5; D is unclear. Trimming cost V 5 bases and J 7 bases, with 8 bases left between them. The CDR3 runs 11 residues. The V gene's germline CDR1 is SGHTA and CDR2 FQGNSA. The CDR3 region has the DNA TGTGCCAGCAGCCTTGCATGGACCCAGTACTTC. Translated: CASSLAWTQYF. Using reference TRBV7-2 and TRBJ2-5 for the parts outside the CDR3, the full variable domain is GAGVSQSPSNKVTEKGKDVELRCDPISGHTALYWYRQSLGQGLEFLIYFQGNSAPDKSGLPSDRFSAERTGGSVSTLTIQRTQQEDSAVYLCASSLAWTQYFGPGTRLLVL.

This clone was counted once. J is TRBJ1-5 and V is TRBV4-1; D possibly corresponds to TRBD1 (5 bases). The CDR3 is made up of 16 amino acids. Trimming took off 4 bases at V and 2 bases at J, with 15 bases between the two ends. CDR1 and CDR2 from the germline V gene are MGHRA and YSYEKL. The CDR3 DNA follows: TGCGCCAGCAGCCCAACGGGACGATACGGCAATCAGCCCCAGCATTTT. Translated, it gives CASSPTGRYGNQPQHF.

The sample holds one count of this clone. The chain has TRBV19 and TRBJ2-1, with 10 bases fitting TRBD2. The CDR3 totals 14 residues. The J segment lost 8 bases and the V segment lost 7 bases, leaving 8 bases of the junction unmatched. CDR1 and CDR2 from the germline V gene are LNHDA and SQIVND (reference sequence). The CDR3 DNA reads as TGTGCCAGTAAGGCTAGCGGGGGAAGGGATGAGCAGTTCTTC. Its translation is CASKASGGRDEQFF.

V usage is TRBV5-6 and J usage is TRBJ2-1; the D is unclear. The germline V gene has CDR1 SGHDT and CDR2 YYEEEE. The CDR3 totals 14 residues. Trimming cost V 4 bases and J 1 base, with 9 bases left between them. Written as DNA, the CDR3 is TGTGCCAGCAGCGTTTGGAGTTCCTACAATGAGCAGTTCTTC. Translated: CASSVWSSYNEQFF.

This sequence joins TRBV28 and TRBJ1-3; a weak D match, TRBD1 (6 bases). CDR1 is MDHEN, CDR2 SYDVKM, per germline. V lost 3 bases and J lost 7, with 10 bases in between. The CDR3 has 13 residues. The CDR3 is CASSFSGDNTIYF. DNA of the CDR3: TGTGCCAGCAGTTTTTCAGGGGATAACACCATATATTTT.

The V and J genes are TRBV30 and TRBJ2-6, with TRBD1 matching 8 bases. This CDR3 spans 15 amino acids. J lost 4 bases, V lost 8 bases, and 10 bases had no gene match. Germline lookup yields CDR1 GTSNPN and CDR2 SVGIG (reference sequence). The CDR3 DNA is TGTGCCGGACAAACCAGGGGGCGGGGGGCCAACGTCCTGACTTTC. This codes for CAGQTRGRGANVLTF.

The chain carries TRBV11-2 and TRBJ2-1, with D unresolved. The V end was cut by 1 base, the J end by 8 bases, with 12 bases between. This CDR3 spans 14 amino acids. The germline gives CDR1 SGHAT, CDR2 FQNNGV. The CDR3 DNA reads TGTGCCAGCAGCTTAGCGTATTTGGGCCATGAGCAGTTCTTC. Its protein is CASSLAYLGHEQFF.

This clone was picked up a small number of times. The chain uses TRBV30 and TRBJ1-1; D perhaps matches TRBD1 (6 bases). The germline gives CDR1 GTSNPN, CDR2 SVGIG (reference sequence). The germline V and J ends were trimmed by 3 bases and 0 bases, with 11 bases remaining between them. This CDR3 is built from 14 residues. The DNA of the CDR3 is TGTGCCTGGAGATACAGGGTCTTGAACACTGAAGCTTTCTTT. Translated: CAWRYRVLNTEAFF.

The V and J genes are TRBV28 and TRBJ2-3; TRBD2 matches at 7 bases. Per germline, CDR1 MDHEN and CDR2 SYDVKM. J gave up 4 bases and V 5 bases, and 9 bases lay outside the gene matches. The CDR3 is 15 amino acids. DNA for the CDR3: TGTGCCAGCAGTCCCCTCTGGGGGAGGGCAGATACGCAGTATTTT. It is translated as CASSPLWGRADTQYF. Based on the CDR3 plus reference TRBV28 and TRBJ2-3, the full variable domain is DVKVTQSSRYLVKRTGEKVFLECVQDMDHENMFWYRQDPGLGLRLIYFSYDVKMKEKGDIPEGYSVSREKKERFSLILESASTNQTSMYLCASSPLWGRADTQYFGPGTRLTVL.

The rearrangement joins TRBV5-5 to TRBJ1-1; D possibly corresponds to TRBD1 (6 bases). Germline V gene sequence: CDR1 SGHKS, CDR2 YYEKEE (reference sequence). Trimming removed 4 bases from V and 6 bases from J, with 16 bases in between. This CDR3 spans 14 amino acids. In DNA form, the CDR3 reads TGTGCCAGCAGCGCTAGGGGGGCCGCGGCTGAAGCTTTCTTT. Translation: CASSARGAAAEAFF. Full variable domain (remainder filled in from reference TRBV5-5 and TRBJ1-1): DAGVTQSPTHLIKTRGQQVTLRCSPISGHKSVSWYQQVLGQGPQFIFQYYEKEERGRGNFPDRFSARQFPNYSSELNVNALLLGDSALYLCASSARGAAAEAFFGQGTRLTVV.

This clone has more than one count but fewer than ten. J is TRBJ2-5 and V is TRBV10-3; 7 bases line up with TRBD2. V lost 8 bases to trimming and J lost 5 bases; unmatched junction nucleotides: 14. The V gene's germline CDR1 is ENHRY and CDR2 SYGVKD. The CDR3 runs 15 residues. CDR3 loop: CAIASGGGFSETQYF. The DNA of the CDR3 is TGTGCCATCGCTTCTGGGGGGGGGTTCTCGGAGACCCAGTACTTC.